This T cell receptor beta chain stems from a study of blood T cell repertoires in COVID-19. Libraries were prepared by immunoSEQ multiplex PCR; TCRdb keeps only in-frame clonotypes and omits some of them. The top ten hold 4% to 6% of the sample, which has some 220,000 clones, 84% seen once. Germline CDR1 is MNHEY and CDR2 is SVGEGT. The CDR3 loop spans 17 amino acids. Trimming removed 2 bases from V and 3 bases from J, with 17 bases in between. In its sample, this clone was seen many times. The clonotype was recovered from an older woman who had recovered from COVID-19. The rearrangement uses TRBV6-2 or TRBV6-3 and TRBJ2-1; a weak D match, TRBD2 (7 bases). The sequencing sample was made of peripheral blood. CDR3 sequence (DNA): TGTGCCAGCAGTTACGGGGCGGGGGCCGCGGGCTACAATGAGCAGTTCTTC. Residues: CASSYGAGAAGYNEQFF.